The present T cell receptor (beta chain) was sequenced within a study of regulatory T cells in long-lasting Graves disease. V lost 6 bases and J lost 4, with 18 bases in between. This CDR3 region has 15 residues. Germline CDR1 reads MGHDK; CDR2 reads SYGVNS. The time point is: newly diagnosed GD, antithyroid drugs for less than 3 months. Preparation of the TCR library used RNA extracted from PBMCs. A peripheral blood sample, roughly 8.7 milliliters in volume, was drawn into EDTA tubes. With iRepertoire HTBI primers and Arm-PCR of CDR3 regions, TCR beta libraries were built. TCRdb ran MiXCR on the multiplex PCR reads and lists one entry per CDR3 protein. The sample has roughly 560,000 distinct CDR3 sequences, roughly 15% seen once; the top ten hold approximately 25%. This clonotype was detected a few times. The same data also went into a second study, on T cells in Graves' hyperthyroidism and ophthalmopathy.

The chain uses TRBV25-1 and TRBJ1-2, with D possibly matching TRBD1 (5 bases). The TCR sequence derives from a woman aged 40 to 65 with Graves disease. This specimen was peripheral blood mononuclear cells (PBMCs), taken at new diagnosis, from a patient treated with antithyroid drugs. CDR3 in DNA: TGTGCCAGCAGAGGGGAGGGCAGAGGACGCTATGGCTACACCTTC. This codes for CASRGEGRGRYGYTF.